These T cell receptor beta chains were read from a single sample in a study of blood T cells in healthy people across ages. TCRdb redid the calling of the 5' RACE reads with MiXCR, one entry per CDR3 protein. The repertoire has around 1.5 million distinct CDR3 sequences, approximately 32% of them found once; the top ten carry roughly 10%. The sample comprised blood. Receptors originate from a woman aged 25 to 45 in good health. CDR3s include the opening cysteine and the closing phenylalanine or tryptophan. Each record gives: D gene, J gene, V gene, clone size, CDR3 protein, CDR3 DNA. A D gene is named only where the DNA matches it firmly. Where a row states a size, it is once, few, many or the class of an expanded clone; other rows omit it.

D: TRBD1
J: TRBJ2-1
V: TRBV6-5
size: NA
CDR3: CASRYSGQRNEQFF
DNA: TGTGCCAGCAGGTACTCGGGACAGCGAAATGAGCAGTTCTTC

D: NA
J: TRBJ1-1
V: TRBV6-2/TRBV6-3
size: NA
CDR3: CASSYSTESVTEAFF
DNA: TGTGCCAGCAGTTACTCGACGGAGTCGGTCACTGAAGCTTTCTTT

D: TRBD2
J: TRBJ2-2
V: TRBV18
size: once
CDR3: CASSPQGAGSGELFF
DNA: TGTGCCAGCTCACCGCAGGGAGCGGGGTCCGGGGAGCTGTTTTTT

D: NA
J: TRBJ2-7
V: TRBV29-1
size: many
CDR3: CSVELGGEQYF
DNA: TGCAGCGTTGAATTGGGCGGCGAGCAGTACTTC

D: NA
J: TRBJ1-2
V: TRBV5-1
size: NA
CDR3: CAGSPDSEGRGYTF
DNA: TGCGCCGGCAGCCCCGACAGTGAGGGCCGTGGCTACACCTTC

D: NA
J: TRBJ1-2
V: TRBV20-1
size: NA
CDR3: CSPGYSNYGYTF
DNA: TGCAGCCCCGGGTATTCTAACTATGGCTACACCTTC

D: NA
J: TRBJ2-5
V: TRBV5-6
size: few
CDR3: CASSLDYQEAQYF
DNA: TGTGCCAGCAGCCTAGACTATCAAGAGGCCCAGTACTTC

D: NA
J: TRBJ2-1
V: TRBV20-1
size: few
CDR3: CSAPGTIKYNEQFF
DNA: TGCAGTGCTCCCGGGACAATTAAGTACAATGAGCAGTTCTTC

D: TRBD2
J: TRBJ2-3
V: TRBV7-3
size: NA
CDR3: CASSQTSGRATDTQYF
DNA: TGTGCCAGCAGCCAGACTAGCGGGAGGGCGACAGATACGCAGTATTTT

D: TRBD2
J: TRBJ2-1
V: TRBV2
size: once
CDR3: CASLRAGLTNEQFF
DNA: TGTGCCAGCCTCCGAGCGGGGTTAACAAATGAGCAGTTCTTC

D: TRBD1
J: TRBJ2-3
V: TRBV6-1
size: NA
CDR3: CASFTGQGRTDTQYF
DNA: TGTGCCAGTTTTACTGGACAGGGGAGGACAGATACGCAGTATTTT

D: NA
J: TRBJ2-7
V: TRBV20-1
size: NA
CDR3: CSASTGEDEQYF
DNA: TGCAGTGCTAGTACAGGGGAGGACGAGCAGTACTTC

D: TRBD1
J: TRBJ2-7
V: TRBV20-1
size: few
CDR3: CSTGQGALEQYF
DNA: TGCAGTACGGGACAGGGGGCGTTAGAGCAGTACTTC

D: NA
J: TRBJ2-1
V: TRBV28
size: NA
CDR3: CASSLDSRGYNEQFF
DNA: TGTGCCAGCAGTCTCGACAGTAGGGGATACAATGAGCAGTTCTTC

D: NA
J: TRBJ1-2
V: TRBV6-6
size: NA
CDR3: CASRRDGDYGYTF
DNA: TGTGCCAGCAGACGGGACGGCGACTATGGCTACACCTTC

D: NA
J: TRBJ2-7
V: TRBV20-1
size: NA
CDR3: CSSTRIVYEQYF
DNA: TGCAGTTCTACTAGGATCGTTTACGAGCAGTACTTC

D: NA
J: TRBJ1-5
V: TRBV28
size: few
CDR3: CASSLTWQPQHF
DNA: TGTGCCAGCAGCCTGACGTGGCAGCCCCAGCATTTT

D: NA
J: TRBJ2-1
V: TRBV21-1
size: few
CDR3: CASSVAREGDRAYNEQFF
DNA: TGTGCCAGCAGCGTGGCCAGGGAGGGGGACAGGGCCTACAATGAGCAGTTCTTC

D: TRBD2
J: TRBJ2-2
V: TRBV5-6
size: NA
CDR3: CASSFAGGPGTGELFF
DNA: TGTGCCAGCAGCTTTGCGGGAGGGCCGGGCACCGGGGAGCTGTTTTTT

D: TRBD2
J: TRBJ2-3
V: TRBV7-2
size: NA
CDR3: CAISPPAGVHTDTQYF
DNA: TGTGCCATCAGCCCTCCGGCGGGGGTCCACACAGATACGCAGTATTTT

D: NA
J: TRBJ2-1
V: TRBV6-1
size: NA
CDR3: CASSEGLRTYNEQFF
DNA: TGTGCCAGCAGTGAAGGCTTACGAACCTACAATGAGCAGTTCTTC

D: NA
J: TRBJ2-2
V: TRBV7-9
size: NA
CDR3: CASMGAGELFF
DNA: TGTGCCAGCATGGGGGCCGGGGAGCTGTTTTTT

D: NA
J: TRBJ2-7
V: TRBV29-1
size: once
CDR3: CSVDPIQNEQYF
DNA: TGCAGCGTTGACCCCATACAAAATGAGCAGTACTTC

D: NA
J: TRBJ2-7
V: TRBV3-1
size: once
CDR3: CASSHQTSFYKQYF
DNA: TGTGCCAGCAGCCATCAGACCTCCTTCTACAAGCAGTACTTC

D: NA
J: TRBJ1-4
V: TRBV12-3/TRBV12-4
size: NA
CDR3: CASSLDFSSEKLFF
DNA: TGTGCCAGCAGTTTAGATTTTTCGTCTGAAAAACTGTTTTTT

D: NA
J: TRBJ1-2
V: TRBV20-1
size: many
CDR3: CSARVLRSATMNYGYTF
DNA: TGCAGTGCTAGAGTCCTCAGATCCGCTACAATGAACTATGGCTACACCTTC

D: NA
J: TRBJ1-1
V: TRBV4-1
size: NA
CDR3: CASSQGWGAGNTEAFF
DNA: TGCGCCAGCAGCCAAGGTTGGGGGGCTGGGAACACTGAAGCTTTCTTT

D: NA
J: TRBJ2-7
V: TRBV6-1
size: NA
CDR3: CACREQELLSYEQYF
DNA: TGTGCCTGCCGAGAACAGGAGCTGCTCTCCTACGAGCAGTACTTC

D: TRBD2
J: TRBJ2-3
V: TRBV29-1
size: NA
CDR3: CSDVTSGRFGDTQYF
DNA: TGCAGCGATGTCACTAGCGGGAGGTTCGGAGATACGCAGTATTTT

D: NA
J: TRBJ1-6
V: TRBV3-1
size: NA
CDR3: CASSQWTYNSPLHF
DNA: TGTGCCAGCAGCCAATGGACCTATAATTCACCCCTCCACTTT

D: TRBD1
J: TRBJ2-1
V: TRBV7-9
size: few
CDR3: CASRNTGTGMNEQFF
DNA: TGTGCCAGCAGGAACACCGGGACAGGGATGAATGAGCAGTTCTTC

D: NA
J: TRBJ1-1
V: TRBV3-1
size: few
CDR3: CASSQEGAGREAFF
DNA: TGTGCCAGCAGCCAAGAAGGGGCCGGGAGAGAAGCTTTCTTT

D: NA
J: TRBJ1-2
V: TRBV4-1
size: few
CDR3: CASSQEDTGTLYGYTF
DNA: TGCGCCAGCAGCCAAGAGGATACGGGAACCCTCTATGGCTACACCTTC

D: NA
J: TRBJ1-2
V: TRBV20-1
size: NA
CDR3: CSARGRLGYTF
DNA: TGCAGTGCCCGGGGTAGGTTAGGCTACACCTTC

D: TRBD2
J: TRBJ2-5
V: TRBV5-1
size: NA
CDR3: CASSFTGGLETQYF
DNA: TGCGCCAGCAGCTTTACGGGAGGGTTAGAGACCCAGTACTTC

D: NA
J: TRBJ2-7
V: TRBV2
size: NA
CDR3: CASIDNRSYEQYF
DNA: TGTGCCAGCATCGATAACAGAAGCTACGAGCAGTACTTC

D: NA
J: TRBJ1-1
V: TRBV6-5
size: NA
CDR3: CASRQRGREAFF
DNA: TGTGCCAGCAGACAAAGGGGACGGGAAGCTTTCTTT

D: NA
J: TRBJ2-3
V: TRBV7-2
size: NA
CDR3: CASSLGHLGTDTQYF
DNA: TGTGCCAGCAGCTTAGGCCATTTAGGCACAGATACGCAGTATTTT

D: NA
J: TRBJ2-1
V: TRBV29-1
size: few
CDR3: CSVELPNTGNYNEQFF
DNA: TGCAGCGTTGAGCTCCCTAATACAGGCAACTACAATGAGCAGTTCTTC

D: NA
J: TRBJ2-3
V: TRBV15
size: NA
CDR3: CATSRLPREAGTDTQYF
DNA: TGTGCCACCAGCAGACTCCCACGGGAAGCCGGCACAGATACGCAGTATTTT